This T cell receptor beta chain was observed in a study of memory B cells and T cells in multiple sclerosis (dated by TCRdb to 2017 to 2018). For context, the study as a whole: In multiple sclerosis patients, the study set the TCR beta repertoires of autoproliferating peripheral T cells against those of T cells infiltrating brain lesions. Two multiple sclerosis patients were included in the TCR sequencing because brain lesions obtained at autopsy or brain-infiltrating cells obtained from biopsy were available for them. General study outcomes and caveats: Clone-set sizes differed between compartments, which influenced counts of shared clonotypes and required normalization.

From a lookup of the germline V gene, CDR1 and CDR2 are MGHRA and YSYEKL. Compared with germline, V lacks 0 bases and J lacks 2 bases; bases without a gene match: 5. The CDR3 covers 18 residues, taking in both the cysteine and the phenylalanine. Only the CDR3 portion is preserved as DNA: 54 bases, with reading frame beginning at the first base. Genomic DNA was extracted, and the immunoSEQ Platform was used to amplify TCRbeta CDR3 regions from that DNA. Multiplex PCR, high-throughput sequencing and a vendor bioinformatics pipeline were brought together in the immunoSEQ assay. Regarding the original processing steps: Non-productive sequences and CDR3s shorter than 4 amino acids were excluded, and clonotype frequencies were recalculated for each sample. In immunoSEQ Analyzer 2.0, a clonotype counted as shared when the CDR3 amino acid, V gene and J gene sequences were identical. Repertoire overlap was normalized by dividing shared clonotype counts by the product of both clone-set sizes, with the result scaled by 1000 into arbitrary units. Sourced from immuneACCESS, this table was stored by TCRdb with only in-frame sequences that have V and J called. A share of the clones is absent; for the studies checked, an unresolved V gene accounts for under half, and the remainder has no known explanation. Clone size and the V and J calls come from that table; the DNA yielded D and trimming. Present in this sample are 32,000 or so clones, roughly 86% of which were seen just once. The top ten hold approximately 2.6% of the sample.

Autoproliferating (CFSEdim) and non-proliferating (CFSEhi) T cell fractions were sequenced separately after stimulus-free culture of CFSE-labeled PBMCs. Altogether, about 5.5x10^7 CFSE-labeled PBMCs were kept in culture for 6 to 8 days with no stimulus, after which the replicate wells were combined. PBMCs were labeled with approximately 0.5 uM CFSE and cultured in serum-free AIM-V medium without exogenous stimuli. PBMCs were isolated by Ficoll density gradient centrifugation and cryopreserved before use. Using a FACSAria III, live 7-AAD-negative cells were sorted, then washed with PBS and stored frozen at -80 degrees C as dry pellets. A remark on this clone: Its antigen has not been determined. Base qualities are not provided; no much larger clone lies one nucleotide away.

This receptor was identified in a human donor with multiple sclerosis. The chain couples TRBV4-1 to TRBJ2-7; 15 nucleotides in the junction match TRBD2. Source material: PBMCs from blood kept in culture. The CDR3 protein is CASSQDLGLAGGTYEQYF. The DNA sequence is TGCGCCAGCAGCCAAGATCTAGGACTAGCGGGGGGGACCTACGAGCAGTACTTC.